This entry concerns a single TCR beta chain. Its cognate antigen is unknown. This specimen comes from a study of neoadjuvant anti-PD-1 for oral cavity cancer. General observations from the study: Pretreatment Treg/Th17 ratio correlated inversely with post-treatment tumor clonality.

Data came from immunoSEQ multiplex PCR; TCRdb stores just in-frame clones and leaves some out. The sample contains over 65,000 clones, about 86% of which appear only once. CDR3 length: 14 residues. Germline V CDR1 and CDR2: SEHNR, FQNEAQ (reference sequence). The V and J ends lost 7 bases and 8 bases, in that order; junction bases with no gene match: 8. The time point: after neoadjuvant nivolumab, at surgical resection. The patients had HPV-negative, locally advanced oral cavity squamous cell carcinoma. The rearrangement joins TRBV7-9 to TRBJ2-2, with TRBD1 matching over 9 bases. The sequenced sample was PBMCs, obtained after nivolumab (anti-PD-1) treatment. This TCR came from a person aged 35-79 years with oral cavity squamous cell carcinoma. CDR3 sequence reads: CASIYRGQGGELFF. The DNA of the CDR3 is TGTGCCAGCATCTACCGGGGACAGGGAGGGGAGCTGTTTTTT. The full variable domain, its missing parts supplied by reference TRBV7-9 and TRBJ2-2, is DTGVSQNPRHKITKRGQNVTFRCDPISEHNRLYWYRQTLGQGPEFLTYFQNEAQLEKSRLLSDRFSAERPKGSFSTLEIQRTEQGDSAMYLCASIYRGQGGELFFGEGSRLTVL.